This T cell receptor (beta chain) comes out of a study of blood T cell repertoires in COVID-19. Study-level information: The samples span acute and convalescent COVID-19 from the United States, Italy and Spain. In each case, the material was cDNA or gDNA derived from T cells, B-cell-depleted T cells, or PBMCs.

Germline values: CDR1 SGHNT, CDR2 YYREEE (reference sequence). V was cut by 3 bases and J by 10 bases, with 19 bases left in between. The CDR3 covers 15 residues. In the source study's methods: It was from reference gene primer amplification that nucleated cell counts were estimated. The protocol was immunoSEQ multiplex PCR, while the TCRdb copy is restricted to in-frame clones and leaves out a portion. V and J calls and clone size are given by that table; D and trimming were obtained from the DNA. Of roughly 230,000 clones detected, roughly 87% appear once; the ten largest clones hold 4% to 5%. The sample taken for sequencing was peripheral blood. The chain couples TRBV5-4 to TRBJ1-4; D is unclear. This receptor was identified in a woman between 40 and 55 years old who had recovered from COVID-19. CDR3 loop: CASSSPGKKGGKLFF. The CDR3 DNA is TGTGCCAGCAGCTCGCCGGGGAAAAAGGGAGGAAAACTGTTTTTT.